Following are 14 T cell receptor beta chains from one sample sequenced in a study of blood T cell repertoires in COVID-19. The data were produced by immunoSEQ multiplex PCR, yet TCRdb's version contains in-frame clones alone and is incomplete. The table lists hundreds of thousands of clones, 80% to 90% of them singletons. The sample consisted of peripheral blood. The origin of the receptors is a middle-aged woman with active or convalescent COVID-19.

The chain links TRBV24-1 to TRBJ1-1; no reliable D call. V lost 7 bases and J lost 1, with 9 bases in between. Germline V gene sequence: CDR1 KGHDR, CDR2 SFDVKD. This CDR3 region has 13 residues. In DNA, the CDR3 is TGTGCCACCAGCCCGGGTGGGAACACTGAAGCTTTCTTT. It codes for CATSPGGNTEAFF.

The CDR3: CAWTVGGSYEQYF. CDR3 nucleotide sequence: TGTGCCTGGACCGTAGGGGGCTCCTACGAGCAGTACTTC. V gene TRBV30 combines with J gene TRBJ2-7, with TRBD1 as a possible D gene (6 bases). Trimming left V 4 bases short and J 0 bases short, with 10 bases between. CDR3 length: 13 residues. CDR1 GTSNPN and CDR2 SVGIG come from the germline V gene (reference sequence).

For this clone: The missing conserved phenylalanine or tryptophan at the end of this CDR3 makes a read error likely. The limits of the CDR3 on the DNA are not certain, so only TCRdb's listed CDR3 is given. The J gene is TRBJ1-3, the V gene TRBV6-4. Germline CDR1 reads MRHNA; CDR2 reads SNTAGT. Including both end residues, the CDR3 is 10 amino acids long. CDR3 loop: CASSDSLGGS.

The rearrangement links TRBV19 to TRBJ1-1; maybe TRBD1 (6 bases). V lost 4 bases and J 4 bases, leaving 16 bases between the germline ends. Germline CDR1 reads LNHDA; CDR2 reads SQIVND (reference sequence). This CDR3 region has 15 residues. CDR3 coding DNA: TGTGCCAGTAGTACCGGGGGGGGCGAGAGCACTGAAGCTTTCTTT. Translation: CASSTGGGESTEAFF.

The chain combines TRBV27 with TRBJ1-1; D is perhaps TRBD1 (5 bases). The CDR3 consists of 12 residues. Looked up from germline, CDR1 is MNHEY and CDR2 is SMNVEV (reference sequence). Trimming stripped 6 bases from V and 9 bases from J, with 14 bases between. In nucleotides, the CDR3 is TGTGCCAGCAGCCCCCGGGGGGGAAAAGCTTTCTTT. It translates to CASSPRGGKAFF.

The chain recombines TRBV6-2 or TRBV6-3 with TRBJ2-6, with a possible D match to TRBD2 (6 bases). The CDR3 extends over 15 amino acids. V was pared by 2 bases and J by 4 bases, with 9 bases between. The germline V gene encodes CDR1 MNHEY and CDR2 SVGEGT. CDR3 sequence reads: CASSYGGSGANVLTF. The CDR3 nucleotides are TGTGCCAGCAGTTACGGGGGGTCCGGGGCCAACGTCCTGACTTTC.

This rearrangement joins TRBV2 to TRBJ2-5, with TRBD2 matching 7 bases. This CDR3 is 14 amino acids long. The ends lost 7 bases at V and 5 bases at J; junction bases unmatched: 10. Germline lookup yields CDR1 SNHLY and CDR2 FYNNEI. The CDR3 region is CASKERGSLETQYF. DNA of the CDR3: TGTGCCAGCAAAGAGCGCGGGAGTTTGGAGACCCAGTACTTC.

This clone has a handful of counts. The chain combines TRBV28 with TRBJ2-3; 9 bases map to TRBD1. J lost 3 bases, V lost 5 bases, and 12 bases had no gene match. The CDR3 is 17 amino acids. From germline, CDR1 is MDHEN and CDR2 SYDVKM. CDR3 loop: CASSTAVWGQGTDTQYF. The CDR3 DNA sequence: TGTGCCAGCAGTACCGCCGTGTGGGGACAGGGAACAGATACGCAGTATTTT.

The gene calls are TRBV7-3 and TRBJ2-7; D is undetermined. The CDR3 loop spans 12 amino acids. Germline V gives CDR1 SGHTA, CDR2 FQGTGA. V was trimmed by 5 bases and J by 3 bases, leaving 8 bases between them. CDR3 amino acids: CASSPEDYEQYF. Here the CDR3 DNA reads TGTGCCAGCAGCCCTGAGGACTACGAGCAGTACTTC.

J is TRBJ2-2 and V is TRBV4-3, with TRBD1 identical over 8 bases. The ends lost 1 base at V and 8 bases at J; junction bases unmatched: 6. Per the germline V gene, CDR1 is LGHNA and CDR2 is YSLEER. The CDR3 contains 15 residues. This CDR3 is CASSQAGQGAGELFF. CDR3 in DNA: TGCGCCAGCAGCCAAGCCGGCCAGGGGGCGGGGGAGCTGTTTTTT.

The V and J genes are TRBV11-3 and TRBJ2-3; D gene ambiguous. The CDR3 sequence is 13 residues long. The germline gives CDR1 SGHNT, CDR2 YENEEA. Trimming stripped 1 base from V and 3 bases from J, with 5 bases between. CDR3 in amino acids: CASSLGQTDTQYF. The CDR3 DNA reads TGTGCCAGCAGCTTAGGGCAAACAGATACGCAGTATTTT.

The V call is TRBV6-5, the J call TRBJ1-1, with D tentatively TRBD1 (5 bases). Germline V gives CDR1 MNHEY, CDR2 SVGAGI. V shed 6 bases and J shed 7 bases, with 18 bases lying between them. The CDR3 loop spans 14 amino acids. For the CDR3, the DNA is TGTGCCAGCAGCCCGTGGGCGGGGGATAGTGAAGCTTTCTTT. This gives the protein CASSPWAGDSEAFF.

This clone has just a few counts. The chain joins TRBV12-3 or TRBV12-4 to TRBJ1-2; D may be TRBD1 (5 bases). Between the trimmed V and J ends, which lost 6 bases and 4 bases, there was a span of 12 bases. The CDR3 contains 13 residues. This CDR3 is CASSAQGVYGYTF. Written as DNA, the CDR3 is TGTGCCAGCAGCGCTCAGGGTGTCTATGGCTACACCTTC.

The chain joins TRBV5-5 to TRBJ2-7, with D uncertain. Germline lookup yields CDR1 SGHKS and CDR2 YYEKEE (reference sequence). The ends were cut back, 0 bases at V and 3 bases at J, with 10 bases in the middle. This CDR3 comprises 14 residues. The CDR3 spells CASSLVPANYEQYF. The CDR3 nucleotides are TGTGCCAGCAGCTTGGTCCCAGCGAACTACGAGCAGTACTTC.